These 30 T cell receptor beta chains originate from one sample sequenced in a study of T-cell reconstitution after alpha-beta-depleted transplantation in children. Unique molecular identifiers were incorporated when the TCRbeta library was constructed. TCRdb re-analysed the PCR reads in MiXCR, keeping a single row per CDR3 protein. This sample has about a million distinct CDR3 sequences, with about 30% found just once. The input for sequencing was PBMCs, mostly from graft donor cells, taken 360 days after TCRalphabeta/CD19-depleted stem cell transplant. Every receptor here comes from a boy younger than two who had a stem cell transplant for SCID, so the T cells may come from the graft donor.

This chain connects TRBV5-1 to TRBJ1-4; the match to TRBD1 covers 12 bases. Per the germline V gene, CDR1 is SGHRS and CDR2 is YFSETQ. CDR3 length: 16 residues. V trimming: 4 bases; J trimming: 7 bases; junction bases outside the gene matches: 8. The CDR3 nucleotides read TGCGCCAGCAGCGGGACAGGGGGCGCCGCCGTTGAAAAACTGTTTTTT. This codes for CASSGTGGAAVEKLFF. The whole variable domain, remainder taken from reference TRBV5-1 and TRBJ1-4, is KAGVTQTPRYLIKTRGQQVTLSCSPISGHRSVSWYQQTPGQGLQFLFEYFSETQRNKGNFPGRFSGRQFSNSRSEMNVSTLELGDSALYLCASSGTGGAAVEKLFFGSGTQLSVL.

The chain couples TRBV29-1 to TRBJ1-2, with 7 bases aligning to TRBD1. Germline V gene sequence: CDR1 SQVTM, CDR2 ANQGSEA. V shed 7 bases and J 7 bases; nucleotides not matched to a gene: 15. CDR3 length: 14 amino acids. For the CDR3, the DNA is TGCAGCGCCGGCGTTCCTCCAGGGGGTGGTGGCTACACCTTC. Amino acids: CSAGVPPGGGGYTF.

This clonotype was counted ten times or more. The CDR3 bases are TGTGCCAGCAGGGGAAATGGGGGGGCTACTTTTGAGCAGTTCTTC. It translates to CASRGNGGATFEQFF. The V call is TRBV28, the J call TRBJ2-1; tentatively, D is TRBD2 (7 bases). V was clipped by 6 bases and J by 9 bases, with 21 bases between them. The CDR3 runs to 15 residues. The germline CDR1 and CDR2 sequences are MDHEN and SYDVKM.

The chain links TRBV5-5 to TRBJ2-7; TRBD1 or TRBD2 may be the D gene (5 bases each). CDR1 and CDR2 (germline): SGHKS, YYEKEE (reference sequence). There are 16 residues in the CDR3. The V end lost 0 bases, the J end lost 1 base, and 14 bases lay between the germline ends. CDR3 amino acids: CASSLVRGSLSYEQYF. CDR3 nucleotides: TGTGCCAGCAGCTTGGTCCGGGGCAGCCTTTCCTACGAGCAGTACTTC.

The DNA of the CDR3 is TGTGCCAGCAGCCAAGACGGGGGGCAGATATCCTACGAGCAGTACTTC. Translated, it gives CASSQDGGQISYEQYF. V gene TRBV4-2 combines with J gene TRBJ2-7; a possible D gene is TRBD2 (7 bases). The germline V and J ends were trimmed by 0 bases and 1 base, with 13 bases remaining between them. The CDR3 contains 16 residues. Germline assignment: CDR1 LGHNA and CDR2 YNFKEQ.

This clonotype turned up a few times. The chain has TRBV7-8 and TRBJ2-2; maybe TRBD2 (7 bases). The germline CDR1 and CDR2 sequences are SGHVS and FQNEAQ. CDR3 length: 16 amino acids. V was clipped by 5 bases and J by 6 bases, with 19 bases between them. CDR3 in amino acids: CASSPSPGGRAGELFF. In DNA form, the CDR3 reads TGTGCCAGCAGCCCCTCCCCGGGGGGCCGCGCCGGGGAGCTGTTTTTT. The whole variable domain, filled in from reference TRBV7-8 and TRBJ2-2, reads GAGVSQSPRYKVAKRGQDVALRCDPISGHVSLFWYQQALGQGPEFLTYFQNEAQLDKSGLPSDRFFAERPEGSVSTLKIQRTQQEDSAVYLCASSPSPGGRAGELFFGEGSRLTVL.

The chain uses TRBV12-3 or TRBV12-4 and TRBJ2-7, with 8 nucleotides matching TRBD1. CDR3 length: 15 amino acids. The junction had 8 bases not matched to a gene; V was cut back by 7 bases and J by 0 bases. CDR3 DNA: TGTGCCAGCAACAGAGGACAGGGTTTCTCCTACGAGCAGTACTTC. Residues: CASNRGQGFSYEQYF.

Points on this clonotype: A junction end diverges from the germline sequence, so it may reflect a read error. The chain recombines TRBV20-1 with TRBJ2-7; 7 bases match TRBD2. CDR3 length: 15 residues. The germline V gene has CDR1 DFQATT and CDR2 SNEGSKA (reference sequence). CDR3 DNA sequence: TGCAGTGCTCGAGAAGCGGGGCGGAGCTCCTACGAGCAGTACTTC. Amino acids: CSAREAGRSSYEQYF.

The chain uses TRBV6-2 or TRBV6-3 and TRBJ2-1, with D hard to call. Trimming took off 1 base at V and 7 bases at J, with 8 bases between the two ends. The CDR3 is 13 residues long. Germline V CDR1 and CDR2: MNHEY, SVGEGT. This chain's CDR3 is CASSYLGWNEQFF. DNA of the CDR3: TGTGCCAGCAGTTACTTGGGTTGGAATGAGCAGTTCTTC.

This clonotype has at least ten counts. V is TRBV27 and J is TRBJ2-7; D gene unclear. From germline, CDR1 is MNHEY and CDR2 SMNVEV (reference sequence). With 1 base removed from V and 0 bases from J, the gap between germline ends came to 7 bases. This CDR3 is built from 14 residues. The CDR3 DNA follows: TGTGCCAGCAGTTTATGGGGATCCTCCTACGAGCAGTACTTC. Translating gives CASSLWGSSYEQYF.

This clonotype was seen a handful of times. The J gene is TRBJ1-1, the V gene TRBV12-3 or TRBV12-4; D remains ambiguous. V was pared by 4 bases and J by 3 bases, with 9 bases between. The CDR3 length is 13 residues. The CDR3 is CASSSRMDTEAFF. CDR3 sequence (DNA): TGTGCCAGCAGTTCCCGTATGGACACTGAAGCTTTCTTT.

This clonotype was seen only a few times. The chain has TRBV5-1 and TRBJ1-1, with a weak D call TRBD1 (5 bases). CDR3 length: 13 amino acids. V was pared by 4 bases and J by 4 bases, with 11 bases between. Germline V gives CDR1 SGHRS, CDR2 YFSETQ. The CDR3 spells CASSRDGSTEAFF. DNA of the CDR3: TGCGCCAGCAGCAGGGACGGAAGCACTGAAGCTTTCTTT.

This clonotype occurred many times. The V call is TRBV12-3 or TRBV12-4, the J call TRBJ2-2; the match to TRBD1 covers 8 bases. Germline trimming cut 6 bases from V and 4 bases from J; bases unmatched to any gene: 10. CDR3 length: 16 residues. The CDR3 sequence: CASRSRQGKGTGELFF. The CDR3 bases are TGTGCCAGCAGGTCCAGACAGGGGAAGGGCACCGGGGAGCTGTTTTTT.

This clonotype was recorded at least ten times. This chain connects TRBV6-5 to TRBJ2-5; TRBD1 aligns across 8 bases. J gave up 7 bases and V 2 bases, and 3 bases lay outside the gene matches. Germline V gene lookup returns CDR1 MNHEY and CDR2 SVGAGI. The CDR3 has 13 residues. The CDR3 loop reads CASSYAQGATQYF. The CDR3 DNA reads as TGTGCCAGCAGTTACGCGCAGGGGGCGACCCAGTACTTC.

The chain combines TRBV27 with TRBJ2-7; no reliable D call. Germline V CDR1 and CDR2: MNHEY, SMNVEV (reference sequence). Trimming stripped 7 bases from V and 3 bases from J, with 13 bases between. CDR3 length equals 13 residues. CDR3 DNA: TGTGCCAGCAAGAATGGGCACAGCTACGAGCAGTACTTC. Translation gives CASKNGHSYEQYF.

This clonotype was found once. J is TRBJ2-7 and V is TRBV5-1; 9 bases line up with TRBD1. Per the germline V gene, CDR1 is SGHRS and CDR2 is YFSETQ. This CDR3 contains 15 residues. Trimming cost V 5 bases and J 3 bases; bases outside gene matches: 9. The CDR3 reads CASSLVGTGLYEQYF. CDR3 nucleotide sequence: TGCGCCAGCAGTTTAGTTGGGACAGGGCTCTACGAGCAGTACTTC.

This clonotype was found a few times. The CDR3 loop reads CSARIMRRSHIQYF. The DNA for the CDR3 is TGCAGTGCTAGGATTATGAGGAGATCTCACATTCAGTACTTC. V usage is TRBV20-1 and J usage is TRBJ2-4; D unclear. V was shortened by 3 bases and J by 8 bases, with 17 bases between the two germline ends. The CDR3 sequence is 14 residues long. Germline loops: CDR1 DFQATT, CDR2 SNEGSKA (reference sequence).

The chain recombines TRBV4-3 with TRBJ1-3; unclear D gene. V shed 4 bases and J shed 0 bases, with 16 bases lying between them. CDR1 LGHNA and CDR2 YSLEER come from the germline V gene. The CDR3 is 17 residues long. The CDR3 reads CASSPSIRTNSGNTIYF. In DNA form, the CDR3 reads TGCGCCAGCAGCCCATCAATCAGGACCAACTCTGGAAACACCATATATTTT.

This sequence joins TRBV5-1 and TRBJ2-5, with D perhaps TRBD1 (5 bases). From germline, CDR1 is SGHRS and CDR2 YFSETQ. CDR3 size: 15 residues. V lost 1 base, J lost 5 bases, and 15 bases lay in between. CDR3 nucleotide sequence: TGCGCCAGCAGCTTGTGGCAAGGCAGGGTGGAGACCCAGTACTTC. Residues: CASSLWQGRVETQYF.

Only a few counts were recorded for this clonotype. V gene TRBV9 combines with J gene TRBJ1-1; no clear D gene. V shed 0 bases and J shed 1 base, with 7 bases lying between them. CDR3 length: 14 residues. The germline gives CDR1 SGDLS, CDR2 YYNGEE. The CDR3 is CASSVVSQNTEAFF. CDR3 sequence (DNA): TGTGCCAGCAGCGTAGTCTCGCAGAACACTGAAGCTTTCTTT.

The gene calls are TRBV4-1 and TRBJ2-1, with D possibly matching TRBD2 (5 bases). The CDR3 has 17 amino acids. V shed 8 bases and J shed 4 bases, with 24 bases lying between them. CDR1 and CDR2 from the germline V gene are MGHRA and YSYEKL. The CDR3 loop is CASSPPLTGSRYNEQFF. DNA for the CDR3: TGCGCCAGCTCACCCCCTTTAACGGGATCACGATACAATGAGCAGTTCTTC.

The chain is built from TRBV12-3 or TRBV12-4 and TRBJ2-1; 10 nucleotides match TRBD1. V lost 4 bases to trimming and J lost 2 bases; unmatched junction nucleotides: 8. The CDR3 sequence is 17 residues long. The CDR3 loop reads CASSSKKGTGAYNEQFF. DNA of the CDR3: TGTGCCAGCAGTTCCAAAAAGGGGACAGGGGCCTACAATGAGCAGTTCTTC.

This chain joins TRBV3-1 and TRBJ2-1; TRBD2 aligns across 10 bases. Germline CDR1 reads LGHDT; CDR2 reads YNNKEL (reference sequence). This CDR3 has 15 residues. V lost 2 bases to trimming and J lost 11 bases; unmatched junction nucleotides: 9. CDR3 in DNA: TGTGCCAGCAGCCAATCTAGTAGCGGGGGGACACAGCAGTTCTTC. It specifies CASSQSSSGGTQQFF.

The V call is TRBV12-3 or TRBV12-4, the J call TRBJ1-6; D is unresolved. There are 13 residues in the CDR3. Between the trimmed V and J ends, which lost 3 bases and 8 bases, there was a span of 8 bases. The CDR3: CASSFRADSPLHF. The CDR3 nucleotides read TGTGCCAGCAGTTTTCGGGCAGATTCACCCCTCCACTTT.

This clonotype occurred a few times. The chain recombines TRBV9 with TRBJ2-1; TRBD1 agrees at 12 bases. The CDR3 sequence is 15 residues long. The trim removed 5 bases at V and 7 bases at J, leaving 7 bases unmatched. Germline V lookup: CDR1 SGDLS, CDR2 YYNGEE. The CDR3 nucleotides are TGTGCCAGCAGATCCGGGACAGGGGGCAAAAATGAGCAGTTCTTC. This codes for CASRSGTGGKNEQFF.

This clonotype was seen a few times. V and J are TRBV27 and TRBJ2-7; D uncertain. The V end was cut by 3 bases, the J end by 2 bases, with 17 bases between. Germline lookup yields CDR1 MNHEY and CDR2 SMNVEV (reference sequence). The CDR3 consists of 16 residues. Written as DNA, the CDR3 is TGTGCCAGCAGTTTGAGGCGCATTACGGTTCCCTACGAGCAGTACTTC. Translated: CASSLRRITVPYEQYF.

The chain combines TRBV24-1 with TRBJ1-1; D is undetermined. Germline CDR1 and CDR2: KGHDR and SFDVKD. The V end was cut by 10 bases, the J end by 6 bases, with 14 bases between. The CDR3 consists of 12 residues. DNA for the CDR3: TGTGCCACTCATCCCACCACCCCTGAAGCTTTCTTT. Residues: CATHPTTPEAFF.

The chain links TRBV2 to TRBJ2-1; perhaps TRBD1 as D (5 bases). Between the trimmed V and J ends, which lost 7 bases and 3 bases, there was a span of 19 bases. The CDR3 sequence is 16 residues long. CDR1 is SNHLY, CDR2 FYNNEI, per germline. The CDR3 sequence: CASTTPTVASYNEQFF. As DNA, the CDR3 is TGTGCCAGCACAACCCCGACAGTTGCTAGCTACAATGAGCAGTTCTTC.

This clonotype came up a few times. The chain joins TRBV4-1 to TRBJ2-1; TRBD1 matches 8 bases. V shed 1 base and J 8 bases; nucleotides not matched to a gene: 13. CDR1 and CDR2 from the germline V gene are MGHRA and YSYEKL. The CDR3 consists of 17 residues. The DNA for the CDR3 is TGCGCCAGCAGCCAAGCTCAAATGACAGGGGACATGGATGAGCAGTTCTTC. Amino acid sequence: CASSQAQMTGDMDEQFF.

This clonotype has just a few counts. The chain recombines TRBV4-3 with TRBJ1-1; D call uncertain. CDR1 LGHNA and CDR2 YSLEER come from the germline V gene. The CDR3 spans 17 residues. Trimming took 1 base from V and 1 from J, leaving 16 bases between them. CDR3 sequence reads: CASSQGVARRQNTEAFF. The CDR3 DNA reads as TGCGCCAGCAGCCAAGGAGTCGCTAGGAGGCAGAACACTGAAGCTTTCTTT.